This T cell receptor beta chain was recorded in a study of T cells in Graves' hyperthyroidism and ophthalmopathy. General study results and limits: Appearing also in blood were most of the thyroid clonotypes expanded above 0.001.

Details on this clonotype: Its antigen remains unidentified.

RNA transcripts provided the source from which TCR beta CDR3 regions were amplified. In the first-round RT-PCR of the TCR CDR3, the HTBI primer set was used. MiXCR was run by TCRdb on the multiplex PCR reads, yielding one entry per CDR3 protein. The data contain roughly 500,000 distinct CDR3 sequences, 40% to 55% of them singletons. The CDR3 runs 14 residues. The germline V gene encodes CDR1 LNHDA and CDR2 SQIVND (reference sequence). With 4 bases clipped from V and 6 bases from J, the junction kept 6 bases outside the gene matches. This clonotype originated in an adult woman with Graves' disease, either hyperthyroidism or ophthalmopathy (not recorded which). V and J are TRBV19 and TRBJ1-5, with 7 bases identical to TRBD1. Material: peripheral blood or thyroid tissue (not recorded which). The CDR3 nucleotides are TGTGCCAGTAGTACGACAGGGAACTCTCAGCCCCAGCATTTT. It specifies CASSTTGNSQPQHF.